The 28 T cell receptor beta chains listed next were all sequenced from one sample in a study of cytomegalovirus exposure and HLA in healthy donors (dated by TCRdb to the late 2010s). Libraries were made using the immunoSEQ multiplex PCR assay. Imported from immuneACCESS, the table was reduced by TCRdb to in-frame sequences with V and J called. These copies leave out some clones; in studies compared against another copy, an unresolved V gene accounts for under half, and the cause of the remainder is not known. For this sample the table gives about 130,000 clones, of which about 94% were detected only once. The biggest ten clones account for roughly 1.9% of the sample. Sequences were obtained from PBMCs. These receptors were obtained from a man between 18 and 35 years old in good health and CMV-seropositive.

The CDR3 nucleotides are TGTGCCAGCAGCCGCTCGGGACAGGGAAACACTGAAGCTTTCTTT. Translation: CASSRSGQGNTEAFF. The rearrangement joins TRBV5-4 to TRBJ1-1; 9 nucleotides match TRBD1. The CDR3 has 15 residues. Germline lookup yields CDR1 SGHNT and CDR2 YYREEE (reference sequence). V was clipped by 4 bases and J by 2 bases; unmatched bases: 6.

J is TRBJ2-7 and V is TRBV6-6, with 9 bases aligning to TRBD2. V shed 10 bases, J shed 2 bases, and the junction held 15 bases outside the gene matches. Germline V gives CDR1 MNHNY, CDR2 SVGAGI (reference sequence). This CDR3 region has 16 residues. CDR3 region: CATLDFSGSPTYEQYF. CDR3 DNA: TGTGCCACCTTAGACTTTAGCGGGAGTCCCACCTACGAGCAGTACTTC.

The gene calls are TRBV29-1 and TRBJ1-4, with a possible D match to TRBD1 (5 bases). Per germline, CDR1 SQVTM and CDR2 ANQGSEA. The CDR3 has 14 residues. The V gene lost 6 bases and the J gene lost 8 bases, with 19 bases spanning the gap. The CDR3 loop reads CSVKFPGVGEKLFF. The CDR3 coding sequence is TGCAGCGTGAAATTCCCGGGGGTAGGAGAAAAACTGTTTTTT.

The rearrangement joins TRBV6-6 to TRBJ2-7; TRBD2 matches 7 bases. The CDR3 covers 12 residues. The V and J ends lost 6 bases and 4 bases, in that order; junction bases with no gene match: 3. Germline V gives CDR1 MNHNY, CDR2 SVGAGI (reference sequence). For the CDR3, the DNA is TGTGCCAGCAGCCGGGGAGGGTACGAGCAGTACTTC. Translated, it gives CASSRGGYEQYF.

The rearrangement joins TRBV9 to TRBJ2-3; 10 bases agree with TRBD2. The germline CDR1 and CDR2 sequences are SGDLS and YYNGEE. The CDR3 sequence is 15 residues long. Trimming cost V 7 bases and J 4 bases; bases outside gene matches: 9. The CDR3 here is CASGGLAGVSDTQYF. CDR3 bases: TGTGCCAGCGGGGGGCTAGCGGGAGTTTCAGATACGCAGTATTTT.

This chain connects TRBV18 to TRBJ2-2; 7 nucleotides line up with TRBD1. V lost 6 bases and J lost 4; bases outside the gene matches: 8. The germline V gene encodes CDR1 KGHSH and CDR2 LQKENI. The CDR3 has 15 residues. The DNA of the CDR3 is TGTGCCAGCTCGCCCCTGACAGGGTCCACCGGGGAGCTGTTTTTT. This codes for CASSPLTGSTGELFF.

The chain recombines TRBV19 with TRBJ2-1; D unresolved. The ends were cut back, 6 bases at V and 2 bases at J, with 11 bases in the middle. Looked up from germline, CDR1 is LNHDA and CDR2 is SQIVND (reference sequence). The CDR3 extends over 14 amino acids. The CDR3 DNA reads as TGTGCCAGTAGAGACAATATGGCCTACAATGAGCAGTTCTTC. It is translated as CASRDNMAYNEQFF.

This clone was recorded once. The chain couples TRBV7-8 to TRBJ2-5; D may be TRBD1 (5 bases). This CDR3 comprises 13 residues. V lost 5 bases and J lost 2, with 9 bases in between. The germline gives CDR1 SGHVS, CDR2 FQNEAQ. CDR3 amino acids: CASSKDKQETQYF. Here the CDR3 DNA reads TGTGCCAGCAGCAAGGACAAGCAAGAGACCCAGTACTTC.

The V and J genes are TRBV14 and TRBJ1-1, with 9 bases matching TRBD1. Germline values: CDR1 SGHDN, CDR2 FVKESK. The CDR3 runs 15 residues. With 4 bases clipped from V and 6 bases from J, the junction kept 9 bases outside the gene matches. The CDR3 loop reads CASSRLGQGLSEAFF. CDR3 nucleotide sequence: TGTGCCAGCAGCCGATTGGGACAGGGTCTTTCTGAAGCTTTCTTT.

This clone was recorded only once. V gene TRBV4-1 combines with J gene TRBJ2-7; tentative D call: TRBD2 (6 bases). Germline V gene sequence: CDR1 MGHRA, CDR2 YSYEKL. The V end lost 5 bases, the J end lost 0 bases, and 17 bases lay between the germline ends. The CDR3 loop spans 16 amino acids. The CDR3 coding sequence is TGCGCCAGCAGCTGGGTGGAGGGCCAGAACTCCTACGAGCAGTACTTC. It specifies CASSWVEGQNSYEQYF.

The chain recombines TRBV27 with TRBJ1-5; D gene uncertain. Looked up from germline, CDR1 is MNHEY and CDR2 is SMNVEV (reference sequence). This CDR3 has 14 residues. Trimming shortened V by 1 base and J by 0 bases, and 4 bases separated the two germline ends. As DNA, the CDR3 is TGTGCCAGCAGTTTATTCTATAGCAATCAGCCCCAGCATTTT. This gives the protein CASSLFYSNQPQHF.

The chain combines TRBV5-6 with TRBJ1-2; TRBD1 matches 7 bases. V lost 1 base, J lost 5 bases, and 2 bases stayed unmatched. Looked up from germline, CDR1 is SGHDT and CDR2 is YYEEEE. This CDR3 spans 13 amino acids. The CDR3 reads CASSLTGVYGYTF. Written as DNA, the CDR3 is TGTGCCAGCAGCTTGACAGGGGTTTATGGCTACACCTTC.

This clone was seen a handful of times. J is TRBJ1-2 and V is TRBV5-5; D not certain. The germline CDR1 and CDR2 sequences are SGHKS and YYEKEE (reference sequence). The CDR3 has 11 residues. V was trimmed by 3 bases and J by 3 bases, leaving 3 bases between them. CDR3 sequence reads: CASSSDYGYTF. CDR3 bases: TGTGCCAGCAGCTCTGACTATGGCTACACCTTC.

The V call is TRBV28, the J call TRBJ2-7, with D tentatively TRBD1 (6 bases). V shed 1 base and J shed 7 bases, with 14 bases lying between them. The CDR3 sequence is 14 residues long. Germline-derived CDR1 and CDR2 are MDHEN and SYDVKM. DNA for the CDR3: TGTGCCAGCAGTTTATACTTGGGGGCTCGTGAGCAGTACTTC. This codes for CASSLYLGAREQYF.

The rearrangement links TRBV4-1 to TRBJ2-1; 11 bases fit TRBD2. Germline lookup yields CDR1 MGHRA and CDR2 YSYEKL. V lost 7 bases and J lost 9; bases outside the gene matches: 11. CDR3 length: 15 residues. The CDR3 sequence: CASNKETSGKLEQFF. For the CDR3, the DNA is TGCGCCAGCAATAAGGAGACTAGCGGGAAACTTGAGCAGTTCTTC.

This clone was counted ten times or more. The chain couples TRBV25-1 to TRBJ2-2, with TRBD2 matching over 8 bases. Germline trimming cut 4 bases from V and 6 bases from J; bases unmatched to any gene: 7. Germline lookup yields CDR1 MGHDK and CDR2 SYGVNS. There are 15 residues in the CDR3. CDR3: CASSAPGLGAGELFF. Written as DNA, the CDR3 is TGTGCCAGCAGTGCTCCGGGACTAGGGGCCGGGGAGCTGTTTTTT.

The chain links TRBV19 to TRBJ2-2, with D hard to call. V was shortened by 6 bases and J by 4 bases, with 9 bases between the two germline ends. This CDR3 spans 13 amino acids. Germline loops: CDR1 LNHDA, CDR2 SQIVND (reference sequence). CDR3 sequence: CASSLQTTGELFF. The CDR3 nucleotides are TGTGCCAGTAGCTTACAGACCACCGGGGAGCTGTTTTTT.

The chain is built from TRBV28 and TRBJ1-1; D remains unclear. V lost 5 bases to trimming and J lost 1 base, with 11 bases between them. In germline, CDR1 is MDHEN, CDR2 SYDVKM. This CDR3 is built from 14 residues. CDR3 coding DNA: TGTGCCAGCAGTCTCCCCGACTGGAACACTGAAGCTTTCTTT. This encodes CASSLPDWNTEAFF.

The chain couples TRBV4-1 to TRBJ2-2; 7 bases match TRBD2. Germline CDR1 and CDR2: MGHRA and YSYEKL. V shed 4 bases and J 4 bases; nucleotides not matched to a gene: 6. The CDR3 totals 15 residues. CDR3 sequence reads: CASSREGRGTGELFF. CDR3 in DNA: TGCGCCAGCAGCCGGGAGGGCCGGGGCACCGGGGAGCTGTTTTTT.

The chain uses TRBV5-1 and TRBJ2-1; a possible D gene is TRBD2 (6 bases). The V gene's germline CDR1 is SGHRS and CDR2 YFSETQ. Trimming cost V 1 base and J 3 bases, with 11 bases left between them. This CDR3 spans 15 amino acids. The CDR3 protein is CASSLSGDGYNEQFF. CDR3 DNA sequence: TGCGCCAGCAGCTTGTCGGGGGACGGCTACAATGAGCAGTTCTTC.

CDR3 nucleotides: TGTGCCAGCTCACCAGGGACTAGCGACTACGAGCAGTACTTC. Translating it yields CASSPGTSDYEQYF. V and J are TRBV18 and TRBJ2-7; 10 bases align to TRBD2. This CDR3 contains 14 residues. Per germline, CDR1 KGHSH and CDR2 LQKENI. The V and J ends lost 2 bases and 3 bases, in that order; junction bases with no gene match: 1.

The chain carries TRBV10-3 and TRBJ2-6, with TRBD1 matching over 7 bases. The germline gives CDR1 ENHRY, CDR2 SYGVKD. V was pared by 0 bases and J by 0 bases, with 5 bases of the junction left unmatched. The CDR3 extends over 18 amino acids. The CDR3 nucleotides are TGTGCCATCAGTGAGTCGGGGACAGTCGACTCTGGGGCCAACGTCCTGACTTTC. Amino acids: CAISESGTVDSGANVLTF.

CDR3 loop: CASSLGQTGPHTGNTIYF. The CDR3 region has the DNA TGTGCCAGCAGCTTAGGACAGACAGGACCTCACACTGGAAACACCATATATTTT. The V and J genes are TRBV7-6 and TRBJ1-3, with D possibly TRBD1 on 6 matching bases. Germline lookup yields CDR1 SGHVS and CDR2 FNYEAQ. The CDR3 consists of 18 residues. V was trimmed by 1 base and J by 2 bases, leaving 18 bases between them.

The chain uses TRBV5-1 and TRBJ2-7, with D tentatively TRBD2 (6 bases). Trimming left V 2 bases short and J 0 bases short, with 12 bases between. This CDR3 has 15 residues. Germline V gene sequence: CDR1 SGHRS, CDR2 YFSETQ. The CDR3 protein is CASSLMAGPSYEQYF. The CDR3 DNA follows: TGCGCCAGCAGCTTAATGGCGGGGCCCTCCTACGAGCAGTACTTC.

The chain links TRBV15 to TRBJ2-5, with D unresolved. The CDR3 spans 15 residues. CDR1 LNHNV and CDR2 YYDKDF come from the germline V gene (reference sequence). Trimming pared 0 bases from V and 0 bases from J, leaving 8 bases between. The CDR3 nucleotides read TGTGCCACCAGCAGAGATCGAGTTGACCAAGAGACCCAGTACTTC. Residues: CATSRDRVDQETQYF.

The chain carries TRBV7-9 and TRBJ2-1; 12 nucleotides align to TRBD2. Losses at the gene ends were 5 bases for V and 7 bases for J; bases not matched to a gene: 3. This CDR3 is built from 14 residues. CDR1 and CDR2 from the germline V gene are SEHNR and FQNEAQ (reference sequence). Here the CDR3 reads CASSQGLAGNEQFF. The CDR3 DNA reads as TGTGCCAGCAGCCAAGGACTAGCGGGGAATGAGCAGTTCTTC.

The genes are TRBV5-6 and TRBJ2-1; 8 positions match TRBD2. Per germline, CDR1 SGHDT and CDR2 YYEEEE. The CDR3 sequence is 15 residues long. V lost 5 bases and J lost 9; bases outside the gene matches: 13. DNA of the CDR3: TGTGCCAGCAGACATGGACTAGGACTAGCTACTGAGCAGTTCTTC. This translates into CASRHGLGLATEQFF.

The chain joins TRBV15 to TRBJ1-2; no definite D call. In germline, CDR1 is LNHNV, CDR2 YYDKDF (reference sequence). This CDR3 comprises 13 residues. V lost 0 bases, J lost 5 bases, and 7 bases lay in between. In DNA, the CDR3 is TGTGCCACCAGCAGAGATCTCGGGTATGGCTACACCTTC. Its protein product is CATSRDLGYGYTF.